Listed below are T cell receptor beta chains from one sample, sequenced in a study of T cell responses to AZD1222 COVID-19 vaccine. Repertoires were generated with immunoSEQ multiplex PCR, while TCRdb's copy carries only in-frame clones and drops some. The sample has about 140,000 clones; roughly 91% are singletons. The input for sequencing was peripheral blood, taken 28 days after the second AZD1222 dose. The receptor set was obtained from an adult who received the AZD1222 COVID-19 vaccine. CDR3s include the opening cysteine and the closing phenylalanine or tryptophan. Fields, in order: clone size, V gene, J gene, D gene, CDR3 DNA, CDR3 protein. D genes are given only for firm matches. Where a row states a size, it is once, few, many or the class of an expanded clone; other rows omit it.

NA,TRBV27,TRBJ2-5,NA,TGTGCCAGCAGTTTATCCCAGGGCGGAGAGACCCAGTACTTC,CASSLSQGGETQYF
once,TRBV2,TRBJ2-7,TRBD2,TGTGCCAGCATGGCTAGCGGGGTAGGGGAGCAGTACTTC,CASMASGVGEQYF
NA,TRBV5-8,TRBJ1-1,NA,TGTGCCAGCAGCCAACGACAGAGCCGAGGGACTGAAGCTTTCTTT,CASSQRQSRGTEAFF
NA,TRBV19,TRBJ1-1,NA,TGTGCCAGCAGGCCCCTCCCCTCGGCGGGGACTGAAGCTTTCTTT,CASRPLPSAGTEAFF
NA,TRBV5-1,TRBJ1-2,NA,TGCGCCAGCAGCTTGGATGGCCCCGCTAACTATGGCTACACCTTC,CASSLDGPANYGYTF
NA,TRBV7-3,TRBJ2-6,NA,TGTGCCAGCAGCTTAACGGGGCCAGGTGGGGCCAACGTCCTGACTTTC,CASSLTGPGGANVLTF
once,TRBV5-1,TRBJ1-2,NA,TGCGCCAGCAGCTTGACCTCGGGGTCGGTTCGCTATGGCTACACCTTC,CASSLTSGSVRYGYTF
NA,TRBV2,TRBJ1-1,NA,TGTGCCAGCAATGCGGGGTCGGAGGACACTGAAGCTTTCTTT,CASNAGSEDTEAFF
NA,TRBV11-2,TRBJ1-1,NA,TGTGCCAGCAGCTTATGGTTGAACACTGAAGCTTTCTTT,CASSLWLNTEAFF
NA,TRBV2,TRBJ1-5,TRBD1,TGTGCCAGCAGTGTTATCACGGGACAGGGGAATCAGCCCCAGCATTTT,CASSVITGQGNQPQHF
NA,TRBV4-1,TRBJ1-2,NA,TGCGCCAGCAGCACAGGGCAGGGTGGCAGGGGCTACACCTTC,CASSTGQGGRGYTF
NA,TRBV5-1,TRBJ2-2,NA,TGCGCCAGCAGCTTGGGGGGACAAACGAACACCGGGGAGCTGTTTTTT,CASSLGGQTNTGELFF
NA,TRBV11-2,TRBJ1-6,TRBD1,TGTGCCAGCAGTCCCAGGCGGGACAGGAATTCACCCCTCCACTTT,CASSPRRDRNSPLHF
NA,TRBV4-1,TRBJ2-3,TRBD2,TGCGCCAGCAGCCAAGGACTAGCGCCAGATACGCAGTATTTT,CASSQGLAPDTQYF
NA,TRBV20-1,TRBJ2-1,TRBD2,TGCAGTGCTAGTTACCCTAGCGGGGGGTATGAGCAGTTCTTC,CSASYPSGGYEQFF
NA,TRBV30,TRBJ2-5,NA,TGTGCCTGGAGTGTACTCGAGACCCAGTACTTC,CAWSVLETQYF
once,TRBV19,TRBJ1-4,NA,TGTGCCAGTAGTACCGCCCCGGGGGGGGCGGGAGAAAAACTGTTTTTT,CASSTAPGGAGEKLFF
NA,TRBV7-2,TRBJ2-1,NA,TGTGCCAGCAGCCATGACCGCCTAGGGCAGTTCTTC,CASSHDRLGQFF
NA,TRBV6-4,TRBJ2-2,NA,TGTGCCAGCAGTGAAGGGGAGGACACCGGGGAGCTGTTTTTT,CASSEGEDTGELFF
once,TRBV7-2,TRBJ2-3,NA,TGTGCCAGCAGCCCCGGAAAGGGGGATACGCAGTATTTT,CASSPGKGDTQYF
NA,TRBV6-5,TRBJ1-6,NA,TGTGCCAGCAGCCTCAGGGATTCACCCCTCCACTTT,CASSLRDSPLHF
NA,TRBV29-1,TRBJ2-2,NA,TGCAGCGTTCATGAAACGAACACCGGGGAGCTGTTTTTT,CSVHETNTGELFF
NA,TRBV7-2,TRBJ1-3,TRBD1,TGTGCCAGCACCCTACAGGGGAGACCCGGAAACACCATATATTTT,CASTLQGRPGNTIYF
NA,TRBV5-8,TRBJ2-1,TRBD1,TGTGCCAGCAGCCGGGGCGATACAGGGGGCAATGAGCAGTTCTTC,CASSRGDTGGNEQFF
NA,TRBV9,TRBJ2-1,TRBD2,TGTGCCAGCAGCGCACAAAGCGGGAGGGCCAGCAATGAGCAGTTCTTC,CASSAQSGRASNEQFF
NA,TRBV5-1,TRBJ1-2,TRBD1,TGCGCCAGCAGCCCAGGGGGCTATGGCTACACCTTC,CASSPGGYGYTF
NA,TRBV6-1,TRBJ2-3,NA,TGTGCCAGCAGTGAAGGAACAGCCCGTAGCACAGATACGCAGTATTTT,CASSEGTARSTDTQYF
NA,TRBV4-1,TRBJ1-1,NA,TGCGCCAGCAGCCGGGGGGCCAGCACTGAAGCTTTCTTT,CASSRGASTEAFF
NA,TRBV19,TRBJ2-7,NA,TGTGCCAGTAGTATACGTCAGAGGAGCTCCTACGAGCAGTACTTC,CASSIRQRSSYEQYF
NA,TRBV5-4,TRBJ2-1,TRBD1,TGTGCCAGCAGCCCCGACAGGGGGGGTTCTGGGGAGCAGTTCTTC,CASSPDRGGSGEQFF
NA,TRBV2,TRBJ1-2,NA,TGTGCCAGTAGCCTAGAGGGTCGCTATGGCTACACCTTC,CASSLEGRYGYTF
NA,TRBV7-9,TRBJ2-7,TRBD2,TGTGCCAGCAGCTCTAGCGGGGGGACTTACGAGCAGTACTTC,CASSSSGGTYEQYF
NA,TRBV5-1,TRBJ2-1,TRBD2,TGCGCCAGCAGCTTGGAAGGGACTAGCTCCGGCTCCTACAATGAGCAGTTCTTC,CASSLEGTSSGSYNEQFF
NA,TRBV6-6,TRBJ2-2,NA,TGTGCCAGTCTCGGACAGAGCACCGGGGAGCTGTTTTTT,CASLGQSTGELFF
NA,TRBV7-8,TRBJ2-1,NA,TGTGCCAGCAGCCCAGGACGGGGCGAATATTACAATGAGCAGTTCTTC,CASSPGRGEYYNEQFF
NA,TRBV19,TRBJ1-2,TRBD1,TGTGCCAGCGACGGCAGGGGGCACGGCTACACCTTC,CASDGRGHGYTF
NA,TRBV2,TRBJ1-2,NA,TGTGCCAGCAGAGTCGGTTCAGGGTCGGGCTATGGCTACACCTTC,CASRVGSGSGYGYTF
NA,TRBV5-6,TRBJ2-7,TRBD1,TGTGCCAGCAGCGCAGGACAGGCGATCTACGAGCAGTACTTC,CASSAGQAIYEQYF
NA,TRBV6-1,TRBJ2-2,NA,TGTGCCAGCAGTGAATCTGCCCCTTCCGGGGAGCTGTTTTTT,CASSESAPSGELFF
few,TRBV9,TRBJ2-1,TRBD1,TGTGCCAGCAGCCCCACAGGGGCCCCCGCCTACAATGAGCAGTTCTTC,CASSPTGAPAYNEQFF
once,TRBV5-1,TRBJ2-2,TRBD2,TGCGCTAGCAGCCCCCTAGCGGGAGGGCCAGGGGAGCTGTTTTTT,CASSPLAGGPGELFF
NA,TRBV13,TRBJ1-1,TRBD1,TGTGCCAGCCGGGGACAGGGGGACACTGAAGCTTTCTTT,CASRGQGDTEAFF
NA,TRBV3-1/TRBV3-2,TRBJ2-7,NA,TGTGCCAGCAGCTCCCGCAGGAACTACGAGCAGTACTTC,CASSSRRNYEQYF
NA,TRBV6-5,TRBJ1-2,NA,TGTGCCAGCAGTAGACAGGAAAACTATGGCTACACCTTC,CASSRQENYGYTF
NA,TRBV18,TRBJ1-2,NA,TGTGCCAGCTCACCTGGGGCAAACTATGGCTACACCTTC,CASSPGANYGYTF
NA,TRBV6-6,TRBJ1-2,NA,TGTGCCAGCAGTTACTCGAAAGAAGGTGGTCCCCTAGGCTACACCTTC,CASSYSKEGGPLGYTF
once,TRBV3-1/TRBV3-2,TRBJ2-3,NA,TGTGCCAGCAGCCATGACCCCCCCGGGGGAGCAGATACGCAGTATTTT,CASSHDPPGGADTQYF
NA,TRBV18,TRBJ2-1,NA,TGTGCCAGCTCACCGCAAACTAGAGACACTGAGCAGTTCTTC,CASSPQTRDTEQFF